This TCR beta chain was captured by sequencing in a study of blood T cell repertoires in COVID-19. Sequencing used immunoSEQ multiplex PCR; TCRdb keeps in-frame clones, though not all of them. Here the sample spans 150,000 or so clones, around 80% being singletons. Input material: peripheral blood. The TCR was taken from a human donor with acute or convalescent COVID-19. The donor label of this sample is uncertain.

CDR3 sequence: CATVPGQRRDEAFF. Here the CDR3 DNA reads TGTGCCACCGTCCCGGGACAGAGAAGGGATGAAGCTTTCTTT. This sequence joins TRBV7-8 and TRBJ1-1, with TRBD1 matching over 7 bases. Trimming cost V 10 bases and J 7 bases; bases outside gene matches: 15. Per germline, CDR1 SGHVS and CDR2 FQNEAQ. The CDR3 is 14 residues long.